This T cell receptor (beta chain) was documented in a study of regulatory T cells in long-lasting Graves disease. Overall study: Persistent Graves' disease meant over 5 years of antithyroid drugs with positive TSH receptor antibodies.

TCR beta libraries were built with iRepertoire HTBI primers and Arm-PCR of CDR3 regions. TCRdb redid the calling of the multiplex PCR reads with MiXCR, one entry per CDR3 protein. The table lists 650,000 to 700,000 distinct CDR3 sequences, about 30% of them singletons. Study results and limitations: Sampling was limited to peripheral blood rather than thyroid tissue. Persistent disease preferred TRBV28, TRBJ1-2 and TRBJ2-5.

With 7 bases removed from V and 4 bases from J, the gap between germline ends came to 25 bases. CDR1 and CDR2 from the germline V gene are LNHDA and SQIVND (reference sequence). This CDR3 is built from 17 residues. As to this clonotype: What it binds is not known.

Sample time point: persistent/refractory GD, antithyroid drugs over 5 years with positive TRAb. The authors made the TCR library using RNA they extracted from PBMCs. The sample here was peripheral blood mononuclear cells (PBMCs), taken when the disease was refractory, from a patient treated with antithyroid drugs. The receptor's source is a female donor with Graves disease. This chain connects TRBV19 to TRBJ1-1; possible D gene TRBD1, 6 bases. CDR3 sequence reads: CASTVRGAHGQGTEAFF. For the CDR3, the DNA is TGTGCCAGTACGGTTAGGGGGGCGCACGGTCAGGGCACTGAAGCTTTCTTT.